The 25 T cell receptor beta chains in this list originate from one sample, sequenced in a study of T cell changes during pregnancy in multiple sclerosis. The method was immunoSEQ multiplex PCR; TCRdb's version includes in-frame clones alone and lacks a portion of them. The sample shows tens of thousands of clones, more than 80% of them seen only once. Here the sequenced sample was peripheral blood, taken in the second trimester of pregnancy. All receptors come from a female donor in good health, enrolled as a control in a pregnancy study.

The chain uses TRBV6-1 and TRBJ2-1; D possibly corresponds to TRBD2 (6 bases). This CDR3 contains 14 residues. V was pared by 8 bases and J by 8 bases, with 19 bases between. The germline V gene has CDR1 MNHNS and CDR2 SASEGT. The CDR3 DNA sequence: TGTGCCAGCGCGCGGAGGGTAGCGATCCATGAGCAGTTCTTC. It translates to CASARRVAIHEQFF.

This clone was counted a single time. The V gene is TRBV13, the J gene TRBJ2-5; TRBD1 aligns across 7 bases. This CDR3 contains 15 residues. The V and J ends lost 4 bases and 1 base, in that order; junction bases with no gene match: 6. Germline V gives CDR1 PRHDT, CDR2 FYEKMQ (reference sequence). CDR3 nucleotide sequence: TGTGCCAGCAGCTCCACCGGGACAGTCCAAGAGACCCAGTACTTC. Translation: CASSSTGTVQETQYF.

This chain uses TRBV7-8 with TRBJ2-7; the match to TRBD1 covers 7 bases. Trimming cost V 5 bases and J 4 bases; bases outside gene matches: 5. The CDR3 covers 13 residues. Germline CDR1 and CDR2: SGHVS and FQNEAQ. In DNA, the CDR3 is TGTGCCAGCAGCCAGGGACAGCTTTACGAGCAGTACTTC. As protein: CASSQGQLYEQYF.

The V gene is TRBV5-4, the J gene TRBJ1-6; D unclear. The germline gives CDR1 SGHNT, CDR2 YYREEE (reference sequence). The CDR3 covers 14 residues. Trimming pared 9 bases from V and 0 bases from J, leaving 10 bases between. The DNA for the CDR3 is TGTGCCACCTCCGTGCGCTCCTATAATTCACCCCTCCACTTT. Protein: CATSVRSYNSPLHF.

This clone was counted only a few times. This chain connects TRBV7-9 to TRBJ1-2; D is undetermined. This CDR3 has 16 amino acids. V was pared by 1 base and J by 0 bases, with 12 bases between. Germline CDR1 is SEHNR and CDR2 is FQNEAQ (reference sequence). In DNA form, the CDR3 reads TGTGCCAGCAGCTTAGTACTAAATGTAGCTAACTATGGCTACACCTTC. The encoded protein is CASSLVLNVANYGYTF.

V is TRBV5-1 and J is TRBJ2-2; a possible D gene is TRBD2 (5 bases). V was trimmed by 2 bases and J by 1 base, leaving 6 bases between them. Germline assignment: CDR1 SGHRS and CDR2 YFSETQ. The length of the CDR3 is 14 residues. The CDR3 nucleotides read TGCGCCAGCAGCTTAGAGGGGAACACCGGGGAGCTGTTTTTT. It translates to CASSLEGNTGELFF.

This chain joins TRBV7-2 and TRBJ2-1, with TRBD2 as a possible D gene (6 bases). This CDR3 has 13 residues. V shed 5 bases and J shed 8 bases, with 13 bases lying between them. The germline CDR1 and CDR2 sequences are SGHTA and FQGNSA. The CDR3 protein is CASSQAGRYEQFF. The DNA of the CDR3 is TGTGCCAGCAGCCAAGCGGGTAGATATGAGCAGTTCTTC.

This chain links TRBV6-5 with TRBJ1-1; weak D call: TRBD1 (5 bases). Germline CDR1 is MNHEY and CDR2 is SVGAGI. V lost 0 bases to trimming and J lost 4 bases, with 12 bases between them. The CDR3 is made up of 15 amino acids. The CDR3 coding sequence is TGTGCCAGCAGTTACTCGAAGCAGGGATCCACTGAAGCTTTCTTT. Amino acids: CASSYSKQGSTEAFF.

The chain is built from TRBV6-5 and TRBJ2-7; TRBD1 is a possible D gene (6 bases). V was shortened by 7 bases and J by 9 bases, with 19 bases between the two germline ends. Germline V gives CDR1 MNHEY, CDR2 SVGAGI. CDR3 length equals 13 residues. CDR3 DNA: TGTGCCAGCACGACAGGTACGGGCAGCGCGCAGTACTTC. It encodes CASTTGTGSAQYF.

V usage is TRBV28 and J usage is TRBJ1-1; D call uncertain. Germline V lookup: CDR1 MDHEN, CDR2 SYDVKM. The V end was cut by 9 bases, the J end by 11 bases, with 22 bases between. The CDR3 consists of 13 residues. CDR3 in amino acids: CASCATATAWAFF. CDR3 sequence (DNA): TGTGCCAGTTGCGCTACAGCTACTGCATGGGCTTTCTTT.

The chain uses TRBV18 and TRBJ1-4; D remains ambiguous. Trimming removed 1 base from V and 4 bases from J, with 13 bases in between. Germline V gives CDR1 KGHSH, CDR2 LQKENI. There are 16 residues in the CDR3. The CDR3 bases are TGTGCCAGCTCACCACGCGGAGGTGGGCGTAATGAAAAACTGTTTTTT. Translation: CASSPRGGGRNEKLFF.

CDR3 in amino acids: CASSFTGDTEAFF. DNA of the CDR3: TGTGCCAGCAGCTTTACAGGGGACACTGAAGCTTTCTTT. V gene TRBV7-6 combines with J gene TRBJ1-1; 7 bases are shared with TRBD1. Looked up from germline, CDR1 is SGHVS and CDR2 is FNYEAQ. J was trimmed by 3 bases and V by 3 bases; bases with no gene match: 1. CDR3 length equals 13 residues.

The chain carries TRBV4-2 and TRBJ2-5, with a weak D call TRBD2 (5 bases). The V gene lost 0 bases and the J gene lost 4 bases, with 9 bases spanning the gap. Looked up from germline, CDR1 is LGHNA and CDR2 is YNFKEQ. The length of the CDR3 is 14 residues. CDR3 sequence reads: CASSQEALAETQYF. DNA for the CDR3: TGTGCCAGCAGCCAAGAGGCGCTAGCAGAGACCCAGTACTTC.

The genes are TRBV5-4 and TRBJ1-3; the D gene is possibly TRBD1 (5 bases). V lost 7 bases, J lost 4 bases, and 15 bases lay in between. CDR3 length: 14 amino acids. From germline, CDR1 is SGHNT and CDR2 YYREEE (reference sequence). The CDR3 coding sequence is TGTGCCAGCTCCGGCGGGGGTTTCGGAAACACCATATATTTT. This gives the protein CASSGGGFGNTIYF.

This clone was observed a handful of times. The CDR3 coding sequence is TGCAGCGACGGCGGCTCGGGGGATACGCAGTATTTT. Amino acids: CSDGGSGDTQYF. The chain couples TRBV29-1 to TRBJ2-3, with a tentative D call TRBD2 (5 bases). CDR3 length: 12 amino acids. From germline, CDR1 is SQVTM and CDR2 ANQGSEA. Trimming took 7 bases from V and 6 from J, leaving 14 bases between them.

V is TRBV6-1 and J is TRBJ1-4; perhaps TRBD1 as D (5 bases). CDR1 and CDR2 (germline): MNHNS, SASEGT. The V end lost 0 bases, the J end lost 8 bases, and 13 bases lay between the germline ends. This CDR3 has 15 residues. The chain's CDR3 is CASSEADRYIEKLFF. For the CDR3, the DNA is TGTGCCAGCAGTGAAGCAGACAGATATATCGAAAAACTGTTTTTT.

The chain carries TRBV29-1 and TRBJ1-2, with 7 nucleotides matching TRBD1. CDR1 SQVTM and CDR2 ANQGSEA come from the germline V gene. The CDR3 runs to 12 residues. The J segment lost 5 bases and the V segment lost 5 bases, leaving 5 bases of the junction unmatched. CDR3 in amino acids: CSVSDREYGYTF. The DNA of the CDR3 is TGCAGCGTTTCCGACAGGGAGTATGGCTACACCTTC. Full variable domain (missing parts from reference TRBV29-1 and TRBJ1-2): SAVISQKPSRDICQRGTSLTIQCQVDSQVTMMFWYRQQPGQSLTLIATANQGSEATYESGFVIDKFPISRPNLTFSTLTVSNMSPEDSSIYLCSVSDREYGYTFGSGTRLTVV.

The genes are TRBV19 and TRBJ1-5; maybe TRBD1 (5 bases). The germline V gene encodes CDR1 LNHDA and CDR2 SQIVND (reference sequence). Trimming shortened V by 3 bases and J by 0 bases, and 18 bases separated the two germline ends. CDR3 size: 18 residues. The CDR3 region is CASSMQGSFIGSNQPQHF. CDR3 sequence (DNA): TGTGCCAGTAGTATGCAGGGTTCCTTCATCGGTAGCAATCAGCCCCAGCATTTT.

The chain has TRBV6-1 and TRBJ2-7; 13 bases fit TRBD2. V lost 5 bases and J lost 4; bases outside the gene matches: 2. Per the germline V gene, CDR1 is MNHNS and CDR2 is SASEGT. The CDR3 has 14 amino acids. The CDR3 sequence is CASSTSGGGYEQYF. CDR3 nucleotides: TGTGCCAGCAGTACTAGCGGGGGGGGATACGAGCAGTACTTC.

The chain carries TRBV27 and TRBJ2-1, with 7 bases aligning to TRBD2. The V and J ends lost 2 bases and 7 bases, in that order; junction bases with no gene match: 8. The CDR3 has 15 amino acids. CDR1 MNHEY and CDR2 SMNVEV come from the germline V gene (reference sequence). The CDR3 here is CASSLSRLAVNEQFF. As DNA, the CDR3 is TGTGCCAGCAGTTTAAGTCGGCTAGCGGTAAATGAGCAGTTCTTC.

J is TRBJ1-2 and V is TRBV28; perhaps TRBD1 as D (5 bases). Trimming took off 4 bases at V and 8 bases at J, with 14 bases between the two ends. The CDR3 is made up of 13 amino acids. Looked up from germline, CDR1 is MDHEN and CDR2 is SYDVKM. For the CDR3, the DNA is TGTGCCAGCAGTTCTGCAGGGAATGTCGGCTACACCTTC. This encodes CASSSAGNVGYTF.

The J gene is TRBJ1-5, the V gene TRBV18, with 11 bases identical to TRBD1. The CDR3 runs to 15 residues. V gave up 3 bases and J gave up 9 bases; unmatched junction bases: 7. The germline V gene has CDR1 KGHSH and CDR2 LQKENI. The CDR3 DNA is TGTGCCAGCTCACCGGGACAGGGGGAAATCGGGCCCCAGCATTTT. Translation: CASSPGQGEIGPQHF.

The chain joins TRBV5-4 to TRBJ2-3, with D perhaps matching TRBD1 (5 bases). Germline CDR1 and CDR2: SGHNT and YYREEE (reference sequence). The CDR3 length is 13 residues. Trimming took off 0 bases at V and 3 bases at J, with 5 bases between the two ends. The CDR3: CASSLAGTDTQYF. The CDR3 DNA follows: TGTGCCAGCAGCTTGGCAGGGACAGATACGCAGTATTTT.

The rearrangement joins TRBV4-3 to TRBJ1-1; tentative D call: TRBD1 (6 bases). CDR1 and CDR2 from the germline V gene are LGHNA and YSLEER. This CDR3 comprises 15 residues. V was pared by 0 bases and J by 10 bases, with 18 bases between. The CDR3 spells CASSQDKNGGRGAFF. The CDR3, as DNA: TGCGCCAGCAGCCAAGATAAAAACGGGGGGCGCGGAGCTTTCTTT.

This clone occurred a few times. The chain links TRBV25-1 to TRBJ1-5; no definite D call. CDR1 MGHDK and CDR2 SYGVNS come from the germline V gene. Trimming took 7 bases from V and 3 from J, leaving 19 bases between them. The CDR3 totals 16 residues. The CDR3 is CASNRRGPAYNQPQHF. CDR3 nucleotides: TGTGCCAGCAATCGTAGAGGGCCCGCGTACAATCAGCCCCAGCATTTT.